This TCR beta chain stems from a study of T cells expressing NK-cell markers. Study-wide context: HCMV serostatus: most of the eight sequenced donors positive, one negative. Notes on the study in general: Uncertainty persisted over the HCMV specificity of expanded NKG2C+ T cell clones. In more than 5 donors, dominant CD3+CD56+NKG2C+ clones formed roughly 1.0-8% of CD8+ cells.

5'RACE template switching with UMIs produced the TCR beta cDNA. TCRdb reprocessed the 5' RACE reads and keeps a single row for each CDR3 protein, giving no DNA. Seen in this sample are about 400,000 distinct CDR3 sequences; the ten most common clones hold about 10%. The CDR3 runs 14 residues. CDR1 is SQVTM and CDR2 is ANQGSEA in the germline V gene. Worth noting for this clonotype: Its antigen is not known.

Sequences were obtained from blood T cells: a sorted CD56 or NKG2C T cell subset, CD4+ or CD8+ T cells, or bulk PBMC T cells (not recorded which). The gene calls are TRBV29-1 and TRBJ2-1. The TCR was taken from a woman in her forties or fifties in good health. This CDR3 reads CSVLGISSYNEQFF.